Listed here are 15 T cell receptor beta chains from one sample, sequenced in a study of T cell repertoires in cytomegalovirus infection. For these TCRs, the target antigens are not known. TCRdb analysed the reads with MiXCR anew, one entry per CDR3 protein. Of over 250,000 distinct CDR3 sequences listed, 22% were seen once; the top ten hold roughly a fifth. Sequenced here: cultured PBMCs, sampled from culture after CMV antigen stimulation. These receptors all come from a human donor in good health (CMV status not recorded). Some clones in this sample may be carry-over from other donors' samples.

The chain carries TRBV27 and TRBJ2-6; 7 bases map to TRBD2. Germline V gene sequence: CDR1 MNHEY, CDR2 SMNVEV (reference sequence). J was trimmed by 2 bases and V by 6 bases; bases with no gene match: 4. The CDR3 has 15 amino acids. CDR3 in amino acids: CASRSGNPGANVLTF. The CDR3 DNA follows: TGTGCCAGCAGGAGCGGGAACCCTGGGGCCAACGTCCTGACTTTC.

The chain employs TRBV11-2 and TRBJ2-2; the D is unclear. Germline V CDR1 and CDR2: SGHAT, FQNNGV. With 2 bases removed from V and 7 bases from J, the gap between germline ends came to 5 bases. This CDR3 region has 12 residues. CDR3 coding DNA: TGTGCCAGCAGCTTAATTGGCGGGGAGCTGTTTTTT. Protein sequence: CASSLIGGELFF.

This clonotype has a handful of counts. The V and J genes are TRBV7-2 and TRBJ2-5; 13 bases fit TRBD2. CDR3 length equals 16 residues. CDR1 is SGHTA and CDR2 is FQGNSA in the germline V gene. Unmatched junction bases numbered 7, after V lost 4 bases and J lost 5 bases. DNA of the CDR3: TGTGCCAGCAGCTCTCACCTGACTAGCGGGAGGGAGACCCAGTACTTC. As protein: CASSSHLTSGRETQYF.

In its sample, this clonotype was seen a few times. The CDR3 region is CASSLVRRETQYF. DNA of the CDR3: TGTGCCAGCAGCCTAGTAAGGAGAGAGACCCAGTACTTC. The J gene is TRBJ2-5, the V gene TRBV7-2, with D hard to call. Germline-derived CDR1 and CDR2 are SGHTA and FQGNSA. The V end lost 5 bases, the J end lost 4 bases, and 11 bases lay between the germline ends. The CDR3 extends over 13 amino acids. Filled out from reference TRBV7-2 and TRBJ2-5, the complete variable domain reads GAGVSQSPSNKVTEKGKDVELRCDPISGHTALYWYRQSLGQGLEFLIYFQGNSAPDKSGLPSDRFSAERTGGSVSTLTIQRTQQEDSAVYLCASSLVRRETQYFGPGTRLLVL.

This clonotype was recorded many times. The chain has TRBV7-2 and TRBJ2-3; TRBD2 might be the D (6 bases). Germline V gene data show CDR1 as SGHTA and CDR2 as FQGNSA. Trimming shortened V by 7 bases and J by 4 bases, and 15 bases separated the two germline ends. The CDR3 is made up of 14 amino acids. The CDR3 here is CASNEYGGPDTQYF. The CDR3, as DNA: TGTGCCAGCAACGAGTACGGAGGGCCAGATACGCAGTATTTT.

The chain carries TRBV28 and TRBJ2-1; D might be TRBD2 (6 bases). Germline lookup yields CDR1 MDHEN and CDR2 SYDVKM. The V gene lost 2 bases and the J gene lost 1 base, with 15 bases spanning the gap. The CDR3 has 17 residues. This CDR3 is CASSLTSSARSYNEQFF. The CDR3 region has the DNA TGTGCCAGCAGTTTAACCTCTAGCGCGCGGTCCTACAATGAGCAGTTCTTC.

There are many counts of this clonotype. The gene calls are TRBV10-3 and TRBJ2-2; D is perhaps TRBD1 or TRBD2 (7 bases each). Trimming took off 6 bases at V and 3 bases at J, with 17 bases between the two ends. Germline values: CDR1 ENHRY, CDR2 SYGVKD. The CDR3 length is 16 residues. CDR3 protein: CAIRSGGTTYTGELFF. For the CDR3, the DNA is TGTGCCATCAGGTCAGGGGGGACTACCTACACCGGGGAGCTGTTTTTT.

This CDR3 is CASMRDRGQETQYF. CDR3 nucleotides: TGTGCCAGCATGAGAGACAGGGGCCAAGAGACCCAGTACTTC. The rearrangement links TRBV7-9 to TRBJ2-5, with TRBD1 identical over 8 bases. The length of the CDR3 is 14 residues. CDR1 is SEHNR, CDR2 FQNEAQ, per germline (reference sequence). Unmatched junction bases numbered 5, after V lost 7 bases and J lost 1 base.

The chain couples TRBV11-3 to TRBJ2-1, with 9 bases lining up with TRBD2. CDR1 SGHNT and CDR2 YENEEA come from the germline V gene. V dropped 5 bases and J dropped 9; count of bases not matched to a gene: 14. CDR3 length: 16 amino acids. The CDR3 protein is CASSRSSGALRSEQFF. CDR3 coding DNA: TGTGCCAGCAGCCGTTCTAGCGGGGCCCTAAGGAGTGAGCAGTTCTTC.

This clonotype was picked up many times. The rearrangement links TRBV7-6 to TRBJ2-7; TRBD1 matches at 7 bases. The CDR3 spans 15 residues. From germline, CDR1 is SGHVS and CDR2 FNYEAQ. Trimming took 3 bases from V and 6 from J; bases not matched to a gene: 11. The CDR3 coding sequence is TGTGCCAGCAGCTTTCGTCCAGGGGGAGATGGCGAGCAGTACTTC. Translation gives CASSFRPGGDGEQYF. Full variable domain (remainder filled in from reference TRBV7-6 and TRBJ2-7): GAGVSQSPRYKVTKRGQDVALRCDPISGHVSLYWYRQALGQGPEFLTYFNYEAQQDKSGLPNDRFSAERPEGSISTLTIQRTEQRDSAMYRCASSFRPGGDGEQYFGPGTRLTVT.

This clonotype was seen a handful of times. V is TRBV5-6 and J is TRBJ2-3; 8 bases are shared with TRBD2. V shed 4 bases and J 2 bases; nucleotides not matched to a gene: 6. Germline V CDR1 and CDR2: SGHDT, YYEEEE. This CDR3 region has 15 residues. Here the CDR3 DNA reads TGTGCCAGCAGCAGAGCGGGAGCTTTCACAGATACGCAGTATTTT. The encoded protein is CASSRAGAFTDTQYF. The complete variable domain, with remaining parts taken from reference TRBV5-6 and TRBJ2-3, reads DAGVTQSPTHLIKTRGQQVTLRCSPKSGHDTVSWYQQALGQGPQFIFQYYEEEERQRGNFPDRFSGHQFPNYSSELNVNALLLGDSALYLCASSRAGAFTDTQYFGPGTRLTVL.

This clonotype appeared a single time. The CDR3 reads CSVSEGLNEQFF. CDR3 coding DNA: TGCAGCGTTTCGGAGGGATTGAATGAGCAGTTCTTC. This chain links TRBV29-1 with TRBJ2-1; possibly TRBD2 for D (6 bases). The CDR3 consists of 12 residues. The V gene lost 5 bases and the J gene lost 7 bases, with 12 bases spanning the gap. Germline loops: CDR1 SQVTM, CDR2 ANQGSEA.

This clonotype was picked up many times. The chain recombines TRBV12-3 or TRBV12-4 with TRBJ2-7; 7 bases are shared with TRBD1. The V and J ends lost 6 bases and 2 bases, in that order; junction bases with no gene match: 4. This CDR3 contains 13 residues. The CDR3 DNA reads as TGTGCCAGCAGCCGAGGGACAGCCTACGAGCAGTACGTC. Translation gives CASSRGTAYEQYV.

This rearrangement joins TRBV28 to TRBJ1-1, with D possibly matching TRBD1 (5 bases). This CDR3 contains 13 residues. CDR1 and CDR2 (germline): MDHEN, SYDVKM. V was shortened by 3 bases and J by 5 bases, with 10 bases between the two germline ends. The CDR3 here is CASSFGGWTEAFF. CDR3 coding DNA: TGTGCCAGCAGTTTTGGGGGTTGGACTGAAGCTTTCTTT.

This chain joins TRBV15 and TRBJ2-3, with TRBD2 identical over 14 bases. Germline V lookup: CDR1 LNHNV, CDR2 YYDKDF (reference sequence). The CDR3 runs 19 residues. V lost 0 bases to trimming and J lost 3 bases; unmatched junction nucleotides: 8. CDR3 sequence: CATSRDLGLAGARTDTQYF. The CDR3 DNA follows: TGTGCCACCAGCAGAGATCTGGGACTAGCGGGAGCGAGGACAGATACGCAGTATTTT.